The 25 T cell receptor beta chains below come from one sample, sequenced in a study of T cell repertoires in cytomegalovirus infection. TCRdb reprocessed the reads via MiXCR and lists one record per CDR3 protein. The data show approximately 290,000 distinct CDR3 sequences, roughly a quarter seen once. Sequencing was performed on PBMCs. The source is a human donor in good health (CMV status not recorded). Some clones in this sample may be carry-over from other donors' samples.

In its sample, this clonotype was seen many times. The V gene is TRBV7-8, the J gene TRBJ1-2, with 7 bases identical to TRBD1. This CDR3 contains 12 residues. Germline CDR1 is SGHVS and CDR2 is FQNEAQ. Unmatched junction bases numbered 4, after V lost 4 bases and J lost 8 bases. The CDR3 loop reads CASSYRGGGYTF. The CDR3 DNA sequence: TGTGCCAGCAGCTACAGGGGAGGCGGCTACACCTTC.

This clonotype was detected a few times. The J gene is TRBJ1-2, the V gene TRBV28; D ambiguous. The CDR3 loop spans 12 amino acids. CDR1 and CDR2 (germline): MDHEN, SYDVKM. The V end was cut by 7 bases, the J end by 5 bases, with 11 bases between. The CDR3 loop is CASTEDPYGYTF. CDR3 DNA: TGTGCCAGCACGGAGGATCCGTATGGCTACACCTTC.

The V gene is TRBV18, the J gene TRBJ2-5; the D is unclear. The CDR3 is made up of 12 amino acids. Germline loops: CDR1 KGHSH, CDR2 LQKENI. V was shortened by 6 bases and J by 3 bases, with 8 bases between the two germline ends. As DNA, the CDR3 is TGTGCCAGCTCTCCCAATGAAGAGACCCAGTACTTC. Translation gives CASSPNEETQYF.

CDR3 in DNA: TGCAGTGCTTCGACCAGCACAGATACGCAGTATTTT. Amino acid sequence: CSASTSTDTQYF. The chain carries TRBV20-1 and TRBJ2-3; D not resolved. V lost 5 bases, J lost 0 bases, and 6 bases lay in between. Germline CDR1 is DFQATT and CDR2 is SNEGSKA (reference sequence). The CDR3 contains 12 residues.

The J gene is TRBJ2-2, the V gene TRBV7-9; 7 bases are a match to TRBD2. This CDR3 has 16 amino acids. V dropped 0 bases and J dropped 6; count of bases not matched to a gene: 7. The germline V gene encodes CDR1 SEHNR and CDR2 FQNEAQ (reference sequence). CDR3 residues: CASSLASTGGPGELFF. CDR3 sequence (DNA): TGTGCCAGCAGCTTAGCGTCGACGGGAGGTCCCGGGGAGCTGTTTTTT.

This clonotype was picked up many times. This chain uses TRBV7-2 with TRBJ2-5; 8 bases are shared with TRBD2. Trimming took 1 base from V and 2 from J; bases not matched to a gene: 6. Germline-derived CDR1 and CDR2 are SGHTA and FQGNSA. The CDR3 contains 16 residues. CDR3 DNA sequence: TGTGCCAGCAGCTTAGAGGCTAGCGGGTGGCAAGAGACCCAGTACTTC. Its protein is CASSLEASGWQETQYF.

This clonotype has ten or more counts. The CDR3 coding sequence is TGTGCCAGCAGCTTGTGGTCCAGACCGCTAACCATCTCCTACGAGCAGTACTTC. This translates into CASSLWSRPLTISYEQYF. This chain joins TRBV7-8 and TRBJ2-7, with no clear D. Germline assignment: CDR1 SGHVS and CDR2 FQNEAQ. The V gene lost 3 bases and the J gene lost 0 bases, with 21 bases spanning the gap. CDR3 length: 18 amino acids.

The CDR3 region has the DNA TGTGCCAGCAGTCCTGGACTAGCGGGGGCCGCGAACACCGGGGAGCTGTTTTTT. Its protein product is CASSPGLAGAANTGELFF. The chain links TRBV12-3 or TRBV12-4 to TRBJ2-2; 13 bases are shared with TRBD2. Trimming at V came to 5 bases and at J to 0 bases, leaving 6 bases not matched to a gene. CDR3 size: 18 residues.

The table lists this clonotype with many counts. The gene calls are TRBV5-4 and TRBJ2-1; 8 positions match TRBD2. The J segment lost 1 base and the V segment lost 5 bases, leaving 5 bases of the junction unmatched. The CDR3 covers 15 residues. The germline gives CDR1 SGHNT, CDR2 YYREEE (reference sequence). This chain's CDR3 is CASSFSGASYNEQFF. CDR3 DNA: TGTGCCAGCAGTTTTAGCGGGGCTTCCTACAATGAGCAGTTCTTC.

This clonotype was detected many times. This chain's CDR3 is CASSSPLRPQHF. In DNA, the CDR3 is TGTGCCAGCAGCTCACCCTTGAGGCCCCAGCATTTT. V is TRBV7-2 and J is TRBJ1-5; D gene unclear. The V and J ends lost 4 bases and 9 bases respectively, with 10 bases between them. Germline V CDR1 and CDR2: SGHTA, FQGNSA. The CDR3 length is 12 residues.

This chain links TRBV5-1 with TRBJ2-5; D is unresolved. Trimming removed 0 bases at V and 1 base at J, with 7 bases between. The CDR3 runs to 14 residues. The germline CDR1 and CDR2 sequences are SGHRS and YFSETQ. This chain's CDR3 is CASSLGRFQETQYF. CDR3 nucleotide sequence: TGCGCCAGCAGCTTGGGGCGGTTCCAAGAGACCCAGTACTTC. Looking up the rest from reference TRBV5-1 and TRBJ2-5 gives the full variable domain: KAGVTQTPRYLIKTRGQQVTLSCSPISGHRSVSWYQQTPGQGLQFLFEYFSETQRNKGNFPGRFSGRQFSNSRSEMNVSTLELGDSALYLCASSLGRFQETQYFGPGTRLLVL.

The chain links TRBV11-2 to TRBJ2-7; the match to TRBD2 covers 14 bases. The V and J ends lost 6 bases and 0 bases, in that order; junction bases with no gene match: 7. Per the germline V gene, CDR1 is SGHAT and CDR2 is FQNNGV. CDR3 length equals 17 residues. The CDR3 spells CASRKGTSGGLSYEQYF. DNA of the CDR3: TGTGCCAGCAGGAAAGGGACTAGCGGGGGTCTCTCCTACGAGCAGTACTTC.

This clonotype was seen only a few times. J is TRBJ1-2 and V is TRBV4-2; tentative D call: TRBD1 (6 bases). Between the trimmed V and J ends, which lost 0 bases and 4 bases, there was a span of 12 bases. This CDR3 is 15 amino acids long. Germline V lookup: CDR1 LGHNA, CDR2 YNFKEQ. The CDR3: CASSQDIQGGYGYTF. In DNA form, the CDR3 reads TGTGCCAGCAGCCAAGATATACAGGGTGGCTATGGCTACACCTTC.

The chain recombines TRBV6-2 or TRBV6-3 with TRBJ1-5, with D hard to call. The germline V gene encodes CDR1 MNHEY and CDR2 SVGEGT. The CDR3 is made up of 13 amino acids. Trimming removed 2 bases from V and 4 bases from J, with 6 bases in between. CDR3 protein: CASSYLQNQPQHF. Written as DNA, the CDR3 is TGTGCCAGCAGTTACCTACAGAATCAGCCCCAGCATTTT.

The chain links TRBV7-2 to TRBJ1-5; no reliable D call. V gave up 1 base and J gave up 0 bases, with 7 bases separating them. The length of the CDR3 is 15 residues. The germline CDR1 and CDR2 sequences are SGHTA and FQGNSA. The CDR3 loop reads CASSLGRDSNQPQHF. In nucleotides, the CDR3 is TGTGCCAGCAGCTTAGGTCGGGATAGCAATCAGCCCCAGCATTTT.

This clonotype has a handful of counts. The chain links TRBV29-1 to TRBJ2-1; TRBD2 matches 8 bases. Unmatched junction bases numbered 8, after V lost 6 bases and J lost 7 bases. This CDR3 is 13 amino acids long. CDR1 and CDR2 from the germline V gene are SQVTM and ANQGSEA. CDR3 sequence: CSVGLAKSNEQFF. The CDR3 coding sequence is TGCAGCGTCGGACTAGCCAAAAGTAATGAGCAGTTCTTC.

The gene calls are TRBV7-8 and TRBJ2-1, with a weak D call TRBD2 (6 bases). This CDR3 spans 13 amino acids. In germline, CDR1 is SGHVS, CDR2 FQNEAQ. V was shortened by 3 bases and J by 8 bases, with 11 bases between the two germline ends. The CDR3 loop reads CASSLTSSHEQFF. The CDR3 bases are TGTGCCAGCAGCTTGACTAGTAGCCATGAGCAGTTCTTC.

This sequence joins TRBV7-2 and TRBJ1-5, with D maybe TRBD1 (5 bases). V was shortened by 5 bases and J by 9 bases, with 14 bases between the two germline ends. The CDR3 is made up of 13 amino acids. Germline lookup yields CDR1 SGHTA and CDR2 FQGNSA. Here the CDR3 reads CASSGTPSGPQHF. The CDR3 coding sequence is TGTGCCAGCAGCGGGACTCCCTCGGGGCCCCAGCATTTT.

This chain links TRBV7-2 with TRBJ2-7; no definite D call. This CDR3 comprises 15 residues. The germline V and J ends were trimmed by 1 base and 0 bases, with 10 bases remaining between them. Germline V CDR1 and CDR2: SGHTA, FQGNSA. This CDR3 is CASSLGPGLSYEQYF. The CDR3 nucleotides read TGTGCCAGCAGCTTAGGGCCGGGTCTCTCCTACGAGCAGTACTTC.

The sample holds many counts of this clonotype. The chain has TRBV7-2 and TRBJ1-3; a possible D gene is TRBD1 (6 bases). The V and J ends lost 4 bases and 4 bases respectively, with 17 bases between them. Germline V gene sequence: CDR1 SGHTA, CDR2 FQGNSA. CDR3 size: 16 residues. The CDR3 sequence is CASSSEQGHLGNTIYF. DNA of the CDR3: TGTGCCAGCAGCTCGGAACAGGGCCATCTGGGAAACACCATATATTTT.

The V gene is TRBV11-2, the J gene TRBJ2-7; D ambiguous. This CDR3 spans 14 amino acids. Germline lookup yields CDR1 SGHAT and CDR2 FQNNGV. With 5 bases removed from V and 3 bases from J, the gap between germline ends came to 14 bases. The CDR3 reads CASSRTWSDYEQYF. CDR3 sequence (DNA): TGTGCCAGCAGCCGGACGTGGAGCGACTACGAGCAGTACTTC.

This clonotype came up once. The chain has TRBV6-6 and TRBJ1-2; TRBD1 agrees at 7 bases. The CDR3 extends over 14 amino acids. V trimming: 0 bases; J trimming: 6 bases; junction bases outside the gene matches: 4. Germline-derived CDR1 and CDR2 are MNHNY and SVGAGI (reference sequence). The CDR3, as DNA: TGTGCCAGCAGTTACTCGAGACAGGGCGATGGCTACACCTTC. Translation: CASSYSRQGDGYTF.

This chain links TRBV6-5 with TRBJ2-1; D might be TRBD1 (6 bases). The CDR3 covers 12 residues. Germline CDR1 reads MNHEY; CDR2 reads SVGAGI. The V end was cut by 5 bases, the J end by 10 bases, with 12 bases between. CDR3 bases: TGTGCCAGCAGTAACGCTAGGGGGGAGCAGTTCTTC. Residues: CASSNARGEQFF.

This clonotype was observed at least ten times. The chain couples TRBV7-2 to TRBJ2-2; no definite D call. CDR3 size: 14 residues. Trimming cost V 3 bases and J 6 bases, with 11 bases left between them. The V gene's germline CDR1 is SGHTA and CDR2 FQGNSA. The chain's CDR3 is CASSFSPAAGELFF. CDR3 coding DNA: TGTGCCAGCAGCTTTTCCCCGGCGGCCGGGGAGCTGTTTTTT.

This clonotype occurred many times. V and J are TRBV7-2 and TRBJ1-5, with 9 nucleotides matching TRBD1. V was clipped by 4 bases and J by 1 base; unmatched bases: 17. This CDR3 comprises 20 residues. Germline V gives CDR1 SGHTA, CDR2 FQGNSA. The CDR3 here is CASSSHPIRTGEVSNQPQHF. DNA for the CDR3: TGTGCCAGCAGCTCTCACCCCATTAGGACAGGGGAAGTAAGCAATCAGCCCCAGCATTTT. The whole variable domain, remainder taken from reference TRBV7-2 and TRBJ1-5, is GAGVSQSPSNKVTEKGKDVELRCDPISGHTALYWYRQSLGQGLEFLIYFQGNSAPDKSGLPSDRFSAERTGGSVSTLTIQRTQQEDSAVYLCASSSHPIRTGEVSNQPQHFGDGTRLSIL.